This T cell receptor beta chain is drawn from a study of CD8 T cells in Susac syndrome. An input of roughly 0.45 to 1 ug of RNA was subjected to reverse transcription using random hexamers. The method of amplification for TCR beta CDR3 was immunoSEQ multiplex PCR, covering 54 Vbeta and 13 Jbeta. TCRdb used MiXCR to reprocess the immunoSEQ multiplex PCR reads, holding one entry per CDR3 protein. Of about 290,000 distinct CDR3 sequences detected, 65% to 90% appear once; the ten largest clones hold 0.2% to 0.25%. Trimming shortened V by 3 bases and J by 6 bases, and 3 bases separated the two germline ends. CDR1 SGHAT and CDR2 FQNNGV come from the germline V gene. This CDR3 comprises 11 residues. Regarding the study as a whole: The authors acknowledged that the study's TCR sequencing and HLA analysis involved relatively few individuals.

The sample holds a few counts of this clonotype. What it binds is not known. Sequencing of TCR beta was performed on blood CD8+ T cells and on blood CD4+ T cells. The multiple sclerosis control group consisted of treatment-naive patients whose relapsing-remitting disease, which was either stable or active, fulfilled revised McDonald criteria. The sequenced sample consisted of CD8+ T cells from PBMCs. The source is a human donor with multiple sclerosis. The chain is built from TRBV11-2 and TRBJ2-1; D ambiguous. CDR3 loop: CASSFPNEQFF. Written as DNA, the CDR3 is TGTGCCAGCAGCTTTCCCAATGAGCAGTTCTTC.